This T cell receptor beta chain was identified during a study of control samples from healthy donors and cancer patients (dated by TCRdb to the early 2020s). Library creation used the immunoSEQ multiplex PCR assay. TCRdb provides this immuneACCESS table in a form limited to in-frame rearrangements. Some clones are lacking; in checked studies, under half of them reflect an unresolved V gene, and why the rest are absent is not known. Across this sample there are about 110,000 clones, with 70% to 85% seen only once. Approximately 6.7% of the sample comes from the top ten. CDR3 length: 15 amino acids, cysteine to phenylalanine. The kept DNA is CDR3 alone, 45 bases in frame from the first base. The trim is 5 bases for V and 0 bases for J, with a gap of 13 bases between the germline ends. In the germline V gene, CDR1 corresponds to MGHDK and CDR2 to SYGVNS. Concerning this clone: The clone's antigen remains unknown. There are no base qualities to consult, and no much larger clone falls within one base.

The chain employs TRBV25-1 and TRBJ1-2, with the D gene call left open. Input material: blood. This sequence originates from a man between 18 and 29 years old in good health. The sequenced DNA: TGTGCCAGCAGTCCCGGCCCCGGGGCTAACTATGGCTACACCTTC. Its amino acids are CASSPGPGANYGYTF.